A single sample is the source of the 4 T cell receptor beta chains below, sequenced in a study of PD-1 blockade in mismatch repair-deficient tumors. Some clones are missing from TCRdb's copy, which holds only in-frame ones; the method was immunoSEQ multiplex PCR. The data contain about 35,000 clones, 75% to 90% of them seen just once; the ten biggest clones take up about 3.2%. The sample was PBMCs, taken less than 7 weeks after starting pembrolizumab. These receptors were taken from an adult with mismatch repair-deficient cancer.

This CDR3 is CASRPGITSNSPLHF. In DNA, the CDR3 is TGTGCCAGCAGACCCGGGATTACCTCTAATTCACCCCTCCACTTT. The J gene is TRBJ1-6, the V gene TRBV6-5; D remains ambiguous. This CDR3 region has 15 residues. V gave up 6 bases and J gave up 6 bases, with 15 bases separating them. Germline assignment: CDR1 MNHEY and CDR2 SVGAGI.

This sequence joins TRBV28 and TRBJ1-2; 7 positions agree with TRBD1. Losses at the gene ends were 6 bases for V and 6 bases for J; bases not matched to a gene: 13. The CDR3 consists of 15 residues. Germline values: CDR1 MDHEN, CDR2 SYDVKM. This CDR3 is CASSSSMTGINGYTF. CDR3 DNA: TGTGCCAGCAGCTCTTCTATGACAGGGATAAATGGCTACACCTTC.

This clone has a handful of counts. This chain joins TRBV15 and TRBJ2-7; 9 positions match TRBD1. With 3 bases clipped from V and 1 base from J, the junction kept 1 base outside the gene matches. Germline CDR1 and CDR2: LNHNV and YYDKDF (reference sequence). The CDR3 is 14 amino acids. CDR3 DNA sequence: TGTGCCACCAGCAGGGACAGGGGTTCCTACGAGCAGTACTTC. It translates to CATSRDRGSYEQYF.

The CDR3 coding sequence is TGTGCCAGCAGCGTAGTAAGGGGCACTGAAGCTTTCTTT. Residues: CASSVVRGTEAFF. The chain has TRBV9 and TRBJ1-1, with a possible D match to TRBD1 (5 bases). Trimming stripped 0 bases from V and 4 bases from J, with 7 bases between. Germline CDR1 SGDLS, CDR2 YYNGEE. The CDR3 contains 13 residues.